This paragraph reports one T cell receptor beta chain. Its target is unknown. This entry belongs to a study of T cells after posttransplantation cyclophosphamide. V lost 2 bases and J 1 base, leaving 8 bases between the germline ends. CDR3 length: 14 amino acids. CDR1 and CDR2 from the germline V gene are KGHSH and LQKENI. Study-wide findings and caveats: Recipient CMV seropositivity and CMV reactivation strongly tracked TRB clonality.

Assay used: immunoSEQ multiplex PCR; TCRdb lists only in-frame clones, some missing. The sample consists of approximately 22,000 clones, approximately 70% of them appearing once. The receptor was derived from an older woman in good health, CMV-negative, and a related stem cell transplant donor. V gene TRBV18 combines with J gene TRBJ1-1; D gene ambiguous. The specimen sequenced was memory CD4+ T cells sorted from PBMCs. The CDR3, as DNA: TGTGCCAGCTCACCAGAACAGAAGAACACTGAAGCTTTCTTT. As protein: CASSPEQKNTEAFF.